This is a list of T cell receptor beta chains from one sample in a study of CD8+ T cells in alopecia areata. Here immunoSEQ multiplex PCR was the method, and the copy in TCRdb shows in-frame clones only, minus some. The sample carries approximately 100,000 clones, around 60% recorded once. Sequencing input: CD4+ T cells sorted from blood. These receptors originate from a human donor in good health. The CDR3 runs from the conserved cysteine through the conserved F or W. Each record gives: clone size, D gene, V gene, J gene, CDR3 DNA, CDR3 protein. D genes are given only for firm matches. Expanded clones get a size class; other rows say once, few or many, or leave the size out.

>few|-|TRBV7-2|TRBJ1-1
TGTGCCAGCAGCACGGACAGCAACACTGAAGCTTTCTTT
CASSTDSNTEAFF
>few|-|TRBV20-1|TRBJ2-7
TGCAGTGCCCCGGTGGGATACGAGCAGTACTTC
CSAPVGYEQYF
>-|-|TRBV5-8|TRBJ2-7
TGTGCCAGCAGCTTGGCGGGGGACCCCTCCTACGAGCAGTACTTC
CASSLAGDPSYEQYF
>-|-|TRBV15|TRBJ1-2
TGTGCCACCAGCAGAGATTGGGCCAGAAACTATGGCTACACCTTC
CATSRDWARNYGYTF
>-|TRBD2|TRBV28|TRBJ2-1
TGTGCCAGCAGCTATAGCGGGGCCTCCTACAATGAGCAGTTCTTC
CASSYSGASYNEQFF
>-|-|TRBV5-4|TRBJ2-5
TGTGCCAGCAGCTCCGGGAAGCCGGAGACCCAGTACTTC
CASSSGKPETQYF
>few|-|TRBV11-2|TRBJ2-1
TGTGCCAGCAGCTTCCTGACTGGAGCGAGTGGCAATGAGCAGTTCTTC
CASSFLTGASGNEQFF
>few|-|TRBV23-1|TRBJ2-7
TGCGCCAGCAGTCAAGAAGGACGTTACGAGCAGTACTTC
CASSQEGRYEQYF
>-|-|TRBV7-9|TRBJ1-1
TGTGCCAGCAGCGGCCGGGACTCCTCCCGCTCTGAAGCTTTCTTT
CASSGRDSSRSEAFF
>few|-|TRBV2|TRBJ1-5
TGTGCCAGCAGTGAACCCAATCAGCCCCAGCATTTT
CASSEPNQPQHF
>-|TRBD1|TRBV10-3|TRBJ1-6
TGTGCCATCAGTGAGCTCGGGACAGAGAACTCACCCCTCCACTTT
CAISELGTENSPLHF
>-|-|TRBV19|TRBJ2-1
TGTGCCAGTAGTGGTCGGACGAGCGGGAATGAGCAGTTCTTC
CASSGRTSGNEQFF
>-|-|TRBV4-3|TRBJ1-3
TGCGCCAGCAGCCCGGGGGGGGCCGGAAACACCATATATTTT
CASSPGGAGNTIYF
>-|TRBD2|TRBV6-5|TRBJ2-3
TGTGCCAGCAGTTACCGCCGGGGGGGAGCAGATACGCAGTATTTT
CASSYRRGGADTQYF
>-|-|TRBV5-1|TRBJ2-3
TGCGCCAGCAGCCGTCTGCGGGCGGGTTTCACAGATACGCAGTATTTT
CASSRLRAGFTDTQYF
>-|TRBD2|TRBV7-9|TRBJ2-1
TGTGCCAGCAGCGATGACAAGACTAGCGGATCCTACAATGAGCAGTTCTTC
CASSDDKTSGSYNEQFF
>-|-|TRBV29-1|TRBJ2-5
TGCAGCGTTGTTCCGGCAGAGACCCAGTACTTC
CSVVPAETQYF
>few|-|TRBV6-5|TRBJ1-2
TGTGCCAGCAGCTCACAGGGCCGCGTTCATGGCTACACCTTC
CASSSQGRVHGYTF
>-|-|TRBV27|TRBJ2-7
TGTGCCAGCAGAGGCCGGGTAGGGGAGCAGTACTTC
CASRGRVGEQYF
>-|-|TRBV6-5|TRBJ2-7
TGTGCCAGCAGTTATAGTTCGGGCGTAGTCTACGAGCAGTACTTC
CASSYSSGVVYEQYF
>-|-|TRBV6-5|TRBJ2-7
TGTGCCAGCAGTTACTCCGGACAGTCCTACGAGCAGTACTTC
CASSYSGQSYEQYF
>-|TRBD2|TRBV30|TRBJ2-5
TGTGCCTGGAGTAGTCCTAGCGGGCCTACCCCGAGGGGGACCCAGTACTTC
CAWSSPSGPTPRGTQYF
>once|TRBD2|TRBV7-7|TRBJ2-1
TGTGCTAGCAGCTTAGACGGGGGGAATGAGCAGTTCTTC
CASSLDGGNEQFF
>-|-|TRBV18|TRBJ1-5
TGTGCCAGCTCAACAGGGTTCGGCGGCGATCAGCCCCAGCATTTT
CASSTGFGGDQPQHF
>-|TRBD1|TRBV5-1|TRBJ2-7
TGCGCCAGCAGCAGGGGACAGCCCTACGAGCAGTACTTC
CASSRGQPYEQYF
>-|-|TRBV5-1|TRBJ2-5
TGCGCCAGCAGCTTGATACAGGGAGAAGAGACCCAGTACTTC
CASSLIQGEETQYF
>-|TRBD1|TRBV30|TRBJ1-2
TGTGCCTGGAGTGTACCGGGACAGACCTATGGCTACACCTTC
CAWSVPGQTYGYTF
>few|TRBD2|TRBV2|TRBJ2-1
TGTGCCAGCAGTGTAGCGGGGGGCGGCAATGAGCAGTTCTTC
CASSVAGGGNEQFF
>-|TRBD2|TRBV6-6|TRBJ2-5
TGTGCCAGCAGTTACCTTAGCGGGGTAGAGACCCAGTACTTC
CASSYLSGVETQYF
>few|-|TRBV7-9|TRBJ1-1
TGTGCCAGCAGCTACGACGGAAGGGTTGGCACTGAAGCTTTCTTT
CASSYDGRVGTEAFF
>-|TRBD2|TRBV2|TRBJ2-5
TGTGCCAGCAGTTTCTCGACTAGCGGGGGTGAGACCCAGTACTTC
CASSFSTSGGETQYF
>-|TRBD1|TRBV27|TRBJ2-2
TGTGCCAGCAGTTTATCGACAGGGGGGGACACCGGGGAGCTGTTTTTT
CASSLSTGGDTGELFF
>-|TRBD2|TRBV6-5|TRBJ2-1
TGTGCCAGCAGATTAGCGGGGCGTTACAATGAGCAGTTCTTC
CASRLAGRYNEQFF
>-|-|TRBV4-1|TRBJ2-2
TGCGCCAGCAGCCAAGATCGTGGCCTAGCGAACACCGGGGAGCTGTTTTTT
CASSQDRGLANTGELFF
>-|TRBD2|TRBV4-2|TRBJ2-7
TGTGCCAGCAGCCAAGTCTCCGGGGGGGCGCGTGAGCAGTACTTC
CASSQVSGGAREQYF
>few|-|TRBV5-1|TRBJ2-7
TGCGCCAGCAGCTCCTACCCCGGGCTGTCATACGAGCAGTACTTC
CASSSYPGLSYEQYF
>once|-|TRBV5-4|TRBJ1-2
TGTGCCAGCAGCTTGGGGACCGGGACCTTTAACTATGGCTACACCTTC
CASSLGTGTFNYGYTF
>-|TRBD2|TRBV29-1|TRBJ2-2
TGCAGCGTGAGGACTAGCCTGAACACCGGGGAGCTGTTTTTT
CSVRTSLNTGELFF
>few|TRBD1|TRBV14|TRBJ1-6
TGTGCCAGCAGCCAAGGACAGGGAGTTCTACCCCTCCACTTT
CASSQGQGVLPLHF
>-|-|TRBV2|TRBJ1-4
TGTGCCAGCAGTAGTACCTACGGGACAAGCCCAAATGAAAAACTGTTTTTT
CASSSTYGTSPNEKLFF
>few|-|TRBV2|TRBJ2-5
TGTGCCAGCTCTGGCAAGCGCCCGTCCGGGGAGACCCAGTACTTC
CASSGKRPSGETQYF
>-|-|TRBV19|TRBJ1-1
TGTGCCAGTAGTTACAGGGTCATGAACACTGAAGCTTTCTTT
CASSYRVMNTEAFF
>once|-|TRBV29-1|TRBJ1-1
TGCAGCGGGGGCGCGGGCTCGAAGAACACTGAAGCTTTCTTT
CSGGAGSKNTEAFF
>-|-|TRBV7-8|TRBJ2-2
TGTGCCAGCAGCAACATCCGGGACTCCCGACCCGGGGAGCTGTTTTTT
CASSNIRDSRPGELFF
>few|-|TRBV7-9|TRBJ2-2
TGTGCCAGCAGCGCCCCCCGGACCGCCGGGGAGCTGTTTTTT
CASSAPRTAGELFF
>-|-|TRBV2|TRBJ2-3
TGTGCCAGCAGTGAGGGTCCGGGGAAGGGCACAGATACGCAGTATTTT
CASSEGPGKGTDTQYF
>-|-|TRBV29-1|TRBJ1-1
TGCAGCGTTGTGTGGCCAGGGTTAGGGTTGGGGGCGAACACTGAAGCTTTCTTT
CSVVWPGLGLGANTEAFF
>-|-|TRBV6-5|TRBJ1-1
TGTGCCAGCAGCCCGGCTGTGAACACTGAAGCTTTCTTT
CASSPAVNTEAFF
>-|TRBD2|TRBV7-2|TRBJ2-3
TGTGCCAGCAGCCCCTTCAGGGCTAGCGGGGGCCTATGGGGAGATACGCAGTATTTT
CASSPFRASGGLWGDTQYF
>few|TRBD1|TRBV5-1|TRBJ2-2
TGCGCCAGCAGCCGGGACAGGGTCGCCACCGGGGAGCTGTTTTTT
CASSRDRVATGELFF
>-|-|TRBV6-5|TRBJ2-7
TGTGCCAGCAGAATAAAGGGACCGGGATACGAGCAGTACTTC
CASRIKGPGYEQYF
>-|TRBD1|TRBV6-5|TRBJ2-7
TGTGCCAGCCGACCCAGACAGGGATCCTACGAGCAGTACTTC
CASRPRQGSYEQYF
>few|-|TRBV10-3|TRBJ2-1
TGTGCCATCAGTGAGGGTCCTAGTCACAATGAGCAGTTCTTC
CAISEGPSHNEQFF
>few|TRBD1|TRBV7-2|TRBJ2-7
TGTGCCAGCAGCTTAACAGGGGGCGAGCAGTACTTC
CASSLTGGEQYF
>-|-|TRBV30|TRBJ2-7
TGTGCCTGGAGTGTACCTGGACCCTACGAGCAGTACTTC
CAWSVPGPYEQYF
>once|TRBD2|TRBV29-1|TRBJ2-3
TGCAGCGTTGCGCCCGGGACTAGGGCAGATACGCAGTATTTT
CSVAPGTRADTQYF
>once|-|TRBV18|TRBJ2-5
TGTGCCAGCTCACCCGACAGACAAGAGACCCAGTACTTC
CASSPDRQETQYF
>-|-|TRBV7-2|TRBJ1-5
TGTGCCAGCAGCTTGTATAATAGCAATCAGCCCCAGCATTTT
CASSLYNSNQPQHF
>few|TRBD1|TRBV29-1|TRBJ2-7
TGCAGCGTTGTCCAACCCGGGACAGGGACATACGAGCAGTACTTC
CSVVQPGTGTYEQYF
>-|-|TRBV29-1|TRBJ1-1
TGCAGCGTCCTAGTGAAAACTGGGAAGAGGGCTTTCTTT
CSVLVKTGKRAFF